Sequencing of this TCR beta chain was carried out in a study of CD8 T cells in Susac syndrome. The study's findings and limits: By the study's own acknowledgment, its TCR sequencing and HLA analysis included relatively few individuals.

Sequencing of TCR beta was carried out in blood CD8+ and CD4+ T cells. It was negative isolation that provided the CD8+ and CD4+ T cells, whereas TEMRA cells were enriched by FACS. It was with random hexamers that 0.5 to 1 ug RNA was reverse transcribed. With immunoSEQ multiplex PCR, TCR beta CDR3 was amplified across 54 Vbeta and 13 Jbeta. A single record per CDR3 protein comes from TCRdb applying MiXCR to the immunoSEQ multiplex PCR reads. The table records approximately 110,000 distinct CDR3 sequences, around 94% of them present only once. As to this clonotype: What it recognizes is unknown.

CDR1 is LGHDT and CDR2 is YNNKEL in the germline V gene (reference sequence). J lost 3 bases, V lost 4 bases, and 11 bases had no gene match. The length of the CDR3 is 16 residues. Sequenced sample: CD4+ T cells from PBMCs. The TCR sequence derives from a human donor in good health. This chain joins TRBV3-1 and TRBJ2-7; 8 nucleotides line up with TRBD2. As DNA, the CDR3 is TGTGCCAGCAGCCCACTACCTAGCGGGTATCGCTACGAGCAGTACTTC. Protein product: CASSPLPSGYRYEQYF.